These 3 T cell receptor beta chains were all obtained from the same sample, sequenced in a study of OX40 agonist ivuxolimab in advanced cancers. TCRdb's copy holds only in-frame clones and misses some; the assay was immunoSEQ multiplex PCR. This table holds nearly 110,000 clones, approximately 90% found once. Sequencing used CD4+ or CD8+ T cells sorted from blood, obtained in a trial of the OX40 agonist ivuxolimab. These receptors were collected from an adult with an advanced solid tumor such as melanoma, head and neck, liver or kidney cancer.

The chain uses TRBV6-5 and TRBJ1-2, with D perhaps TRBD1 (5 bases). Trimming removed 0 bases at V and 8 bases at J, with 13 bases between. This CDR3 is built from 14 residues. Germline V gives CDR1 MNHEY, CDR2 SVGAGI. The CDR3 here is CASSYSWGREGYTF. DNA of the CDR3: TGTGCCAGCAGTTACTCGTGGGGGAGGGAGGGCTACACCTTC.

J is TRBJ2-5 and V is TRBV5-1, with no clear D. This CDR3 comprises 14 residues. Per germline, CDR1 SGHRS and CDR2 YFSETQ. The germline V and J ends were trimmed by 0 bases and 2 bases, with 8 bases remaining between them. The CDR3 coding sequence is TGCGCCAGCAGCTTGGTTGACCCTCAAGAGACCCAGTACTTC. Protein product: CASSLVDPQETQYF. Supplemented by reference TRBV5-1 and TRBJ2-5, the full variable domain reads KAGVTQTPRYLIKTRGQQVTLSCSPISGHRSVSWYQQTPGQGLQFLFEYFSETQRNKGNFPGRFSGRQFSNSRSEMNVSTLELGDSALYLCASSLVDPQETQYFGPGTRLLVL.

This rearrangement joins TRBV27 to TRBJ2-6; D ambiguous. V lost 4 bases and J 2 bases, leaving 15 bases between the germline ends. The CDR3 spans 17 residues. Germline loops: CDR1 MNHEY, CDR2 SMNVEV (reference sequence). CDR3 sequence: CASSSHLRPAGANVLTF. Here the CDR3 DNA reads TGTGCCAGCAGTTCGCACCTCCGACCGGCTGGGGCCAACGTCCTGACTTTC.